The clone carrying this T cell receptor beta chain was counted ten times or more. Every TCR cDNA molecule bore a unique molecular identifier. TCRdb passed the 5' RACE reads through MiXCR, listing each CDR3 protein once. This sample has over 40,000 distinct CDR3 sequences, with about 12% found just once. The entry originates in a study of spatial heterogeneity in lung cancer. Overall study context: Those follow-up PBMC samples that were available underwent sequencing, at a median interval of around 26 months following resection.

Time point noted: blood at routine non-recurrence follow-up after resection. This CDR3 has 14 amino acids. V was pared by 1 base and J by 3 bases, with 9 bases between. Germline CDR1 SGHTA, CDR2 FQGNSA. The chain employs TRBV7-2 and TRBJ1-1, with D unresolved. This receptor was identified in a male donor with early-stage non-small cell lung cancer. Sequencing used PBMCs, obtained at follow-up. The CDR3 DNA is TGTGCCAGCAGCTTAGTAGGCACTTACACTGAAGCTTTCTTT. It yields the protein CASSLVGTYTEAFF.